The source of this T cell receptor (beta chain) is a study of blood T cell repertoires in COVID-19. Whole-study context: Sources were T cells, B-cell-depleted T cells, or PBMCs; the material itself was cDNA or gDNA.

Under the authors' procedure: Researchers report that nucleated cell counts were estimated from reference gene primer amplification. Sequenced by immunoSEQ multiplex PCR; TCRdb stores in-frame clones only, minus some. The DNA was the basis for D and trimming; V, J and clone size are from that table. This table has 100,000 to 150,000 clones, around 86% appearing once. V shed 9 bases and J 8 bases; nucleotides not matched to a gene: 14. The CDR3 spans 15 residues. Germline V gives CDR1 MNHEY, CDR2 SVGAGI. The genes are TRBV6-5 and TRBJ1-4; 8 bases line up with TRBD1. The clonotype was recovered from a man aged 35 to 55 with active or convalescent COVID-19. The sample comprised peripheral blood. CDR3 nucleotides: TGTGCCAGTAACAGGGGGGGTGTTGAAGCGGAAAAACTGTTTTTT. Amino acid sequence: CASNRGGVEAEKLFF.